A selection of T cell receptor beta chains follows, all from one sample in a study of blood T cells in healthy people across ages. Using its own MiXCR run on the 5' RACE reads, TCRdb lists one record per CDR3 protein. Among fewer than 800,000 distinct CDR3 sequences listed, roughly 25% were seen once. This sample was shared with a second study, whose subject was T cells of mothers and their children.

What was sequenced was blood. These receptors all come from a boy aged 5-17 years in good health. Both conserved end residues are part of each CDR3. The D gene is left open where the match is weak. Only some rows state a clone size, as once, few, many or a class for expanded clones.

J gene,V gene,clone size,D gene,CDR3 DNA,CDR3 protein
TRBJ2-7,TRBV11-2,few,-,TGTGCCAGCAGCTTAGTGGGACACAAAACCTACGAGCAGTACTTC,CASSLVGHKTYEQYF
TRBJ2-2,TRBV6-6,-,-,TGTGCCAGCAGCAAGGAGGGGCCCGGGGAGCTGTTTTTT,CASSKEGPGELFF
TRBJ2-1,TRBV28,-,TRBD2,TGTGCCAGCAGTTCCTTAGCGGGAGAAGGGTACGAGCAGTTCTTC,CASSSLAGEGYEQFF
TRBJ2-5,TRBV18,few,-,TGTGCCAGCTCACCACCGGGCATCCAAGAGACCCAGTACTTC,CASSPPGIQETQYF
TRBJ2-1,TRBV19,few,-,TGTGCCAGTAGTATAGGGGTCAGTAGTGAGCAGTTCTTC,CASSIGVSSEQFF
TRBJ2-3,TRBV14,-,-,TGTGCCAGCAGCCGCGAGCCCGGCGATACGCAGTATTTT,CASSREPGDTQYF
TRBJ2-7,TRBV20-1,few,-,TGCAGTGCACGAGGACCGCCCACCTACGAGCAGTACTTC,CSARGPPTYEQYF
TRBJ1-3,TRBV9,few,-,TGTGCCAGCAGCGTAGGGGGAAGCAGTGGAAACACCATATATTTT,CASSVGGSSGNTIYF
TRBJ2-5,TRBV20-1,-,-,TGCAGTGCTAGTATGGGGAGAGAGACCCAGTACTTC,CSASMGRETQYF
TRBJ2-4,TRBV9,-,TRBD1,TGTGCCAGCAGCGTAGGGGACAGGGGAAGAAACATTCAGTACTTC,CASSVGDRGRNIQYF
TRBJ2-7,TRBV12-3/TRBV12-4,-,-,TGTGCCAGCACCTTGGGCGGGGCCGAGCAGTACTTC,CASTLGGAEQYF
TRBJ1-5,TRBV6-1,few,-,TGTGCCAGCTCCTGGACAGATTATAGCAATCAGCCCCAGCATTTT,CASSWTDYSNQPQHF
TRBJ2-3,TRBV15,few,TRBD2,TGTGCCACCAGCAGAGATCTAGGGCTAGCGGGGGTCACAGATACGCAGTATTTT,CATSRDLGLAGVTDTQYF
TRBJ2-1,TRBV27,few,TRBD2,TGTGCCAGCAGCCTCGGGACTAGCGGGCACAATGAGCAGTTCTTC,CASSLGTSGHNEQFF
TRBJ1-2,TRBV20-1,-,-,TGCAGTGCGCCAGGCGTCTATGGCTACACCTTC,CSAPGVYGYTF
TRBJ2-4,TRBV6-2/TRBV6-3,few,TRBD2,TGTGCCAGCAGGTCGGGGGGTCTAGCCAAAAACATTCAGTACTTC,CASRSGGLAKNIQYF
TRBJ2-3,TRBV9,-,TRBD2,TGTGCCAGCAGCGTTACTAGCGGGAGGGCCAGGGATACGCAGTATTTT,CASSVTSGRARDTQYF
TRBJ1-5,TRBV6-1,once,TRBD1,TGTGCCAGCAGGCGGGACAGGGGGGACTATAGCAATCAGCCCCAGCATTTT,CASRRDRGDYSNQPQHF
TRBJ1-5,TRBV4-3,-,-,TGCGCCAGCAGCCAAGAATGGCTAAATCAGCCCCAGCATTTT,CASSQEWLNQPQHF
TRBJ2-7,TRBV5-1,few,TRBD1,TGCGCCAGCAGCTCACTCTGGACAGGTTCCCACGAGCAGTACTTC,CASSSLWTGSHEQYF
TRBJ2-7,TRBV3-1,-,TRBD1,TGTGCCAGCAGCCAATTGGACAGGGCCTACGAGCAGTACTTC,CASSQLDRAYEQYF
TRBJ1-5,TRBV6-6,few,-,TGTGCCAGCAGGCAGAGCAATCAGCCCCAGCATTTT,CASRQSNQPQHF
TRBJ1-2,TRBV6-2/TRBV6-3,-,-,TGTGCCAGCAGCCCGACTAACGCAGGGATCAACTATGGCTACACCTTC,CASSPTNAGINYGYTF
TRBJ2-5,TRBV13,-,-,TGTGCCAGCAGCCCACCGGGCCTCAACGGGGAGCAGTACTTC,CASSPPGLNGEQYF
TRBJ2-5,TRBV28,few,TRBD2,TGTGCCAGCAGTTTACCCGGACTAGCGGGTGGACAAGAGACCCAGTACTTC,CASSLPGLAGGQETQYF
TRBJ2-5,TRBV7-2,-,TRBD2,TGTGCCAGCAGCTTAGACCTAGCGGAAGGGACCCAGTACTTC,CASSLDLAEGTQYF
TRBJ1-4,TRBV20-1,-,-,TGCAGTGCTGGCAGGGTGTGGACGAATGAAAAACTGTTTTTT,CSAGRVWTNEKLFF
TRBJ2-5,TRBV5-1,-,-,TGCGCCAGCAGCTCCCACCGCCTACAGGGAGAGACCCAGTACTTC,CASSSHRLQGETQYF
TRBJ2-5,TRBV29-1,few,-,TGCAGCGTTGCCCTAACAGGGCGAGAGACCCAGTACTTC,CSVALTGRETQYF
TRBJ2-5,TRBV10-3,-,TRBD1,TGTGCCATCAGTGAGCCTGACAGGGGGCTAGAGACCCAGTACTTC,CAISEPDRGLETQYF
TRBJ2-2,TRBV4-3,-,TRBD2,TGCGCCAGCAGCCAAGAAAGGTCGGGACTAGCCGGGCCGAACACCGGGGAGCTGTTTTTT,CASSQERSGLAGPNTGELFF
TRBJ1-1,TRBV9,-,-,TGTGCCAGCAGCGCCGCAGGGAGAACTGAAGCTTTCTTT,CASSAAGRTEAFF
TRBJ2-7,TRBV10-3,many,-,TGTGCCATCAGTGAGGGGACCCCCAGGGACGAGCAGTACTTC,CAISEGTPRDEQYF
TRBJ1-5,TRBV7-9,-,-,TGTGCCAGCAGCTTAGTAGGGACACCCCCAGGGCCCCAGCATTTT,CASSLVGTPPGPQHF
TRBJ1-2,TRBV9,-,TRBD1,TGTGGGTCGACAGGGGAATATGGCTACACCTTC,CGSTGEYGYTF
TRBJ2-3,TRBV11-2,-,-,TGTGCCAGCAGCCCCACCAATTTCGATACGCAGTATTTT,CASSPTNFDTQYF
TRBJ1-2,TRBV5-1,-,TRBD1,TGCGCCAGCAGCACCGAGGACAGGGGGCGTTTCTATGGCTACACCTTC,CASSTEDRGRFYGYTF
TRBJ1-2,TRBV10-3,-,-,TGTGCCATGTCACAGGGTGGTGGCTACACCTTC,CAMSQGGGYTF
TRBJ2-7,TRBV12-5,-,-,TGTGCTAGTGGTCCCACTCCAACCCACTCCTACGAGCAGTACTTC,CASGPTPTHSYEQYF
TRBJ2-1,TRBV29-1,few,TRBD2,TGCAGCGTTGAATCTCACCTTTTAGCGGGAGGGCCTCGAATCTACAATGAGCAGTTCTTC,CSVESHLLAGGPRIYNEQFF
TRBJ2-3,TRBV12-3/TRBV12-4,-,-,TGTGCCAGCACCGAGACCCCAGATACGCAGTATTTT,CASTETPDTQYF
TRBJ1-1,TRBV3-1,-,-,TGTGCCAGCAGCCAAAACCGAGGGATACGGGCTTTCTTT,CASSQNRGIRAFF
TRBJ2-7,TRBV29-1,few,-,TGCAGCGCTTGGTCAGCCGTTACCGACGAGCAGTACTTC,CSAWSAVTDEQYF
TRBJ2-4,TRBV29-1,-,-,TGCAGCGCCACCGGGACTTACAAAAACATTCAGTACTTC,CSATGTYKNIQYF
TRBJ2-4,TRBV5-1,-,-,TGCGCCAGCAGCCCGCTAGAATCTCAACTCGCCAAAAACATTCAGTACTTC,CASSPLESQLAKNIQYF
TRBJ2-7,TRBV4-1,-,-,TGCGCCAGCAGCCAAGGTCCGTCGGAAAATTCCTACGAGCAGTACTTC,CASSQGPSENSYEQYF
TRBJ2-5,TRBV7-8,few,TRBD1,TGTACCAGCAGCTCGGACAGGGGAGGACCCCAGTACTTC,CTSSSDRGGPQYF
TRBJ1-3,TRBV5-6,-,-,TGTGCCAGCAGCTTGGTTTCCTCTGGAAACACCATATATTTT,CASSLVSSGNTIYF
TRBJ2-7,TRBV4-1,-,-,TGCGCCAGCAGCCAAGTCAGCGGAGGCTACGAGCAGTACTTC,CASSQVSGGYEQYF